The 16 T cell receptor beta chains presented below share a single source sample, sequenced in a study of T-cell reconstitution after alpha-beta-depleted transplantation in children. During its preparation, the TCRbeta library received unique molecular identifiers. TCRdb reprocessed the PCR reads with MiXCR, giving one entry per CDR3 protein. The sample records about 300,000 distinct CDR3 sequences, over 9% being singletons. This specimen was PBMCs, taken before TCRalphabeta/CD19-depleted stem cell transplant. The source is a boy younger than two with acute myeloid leukemia, due to receive a stem cell transplant.

This clonotype was found many times. The rearrangement joins TRBV12-3 or TRBV12-4 to TRBJ1-6; D is ambiguous. V lost 8 bases and J lost 5, with 10 bases in between. This CDR3 has 13 amino acids. The CDR3 reads CASGGRHNSPLHF. In DNA form, the CDR3 reads TGTGCCAGCGGAGGGCGACATAATTCACCCCTCCACTTT.

This clonotype was found many times. V gene TRBV28 combines with J gene TRBJ2-7, with 9 bases that match TRBD1. Germline values: CDR1 MDHEN, CDR2 SYDVKM. The CDR3 consists of 13 residues. V was pared by 1 base and J by 6 bases, with 1 base of the junction left unmatched. The CDR3 sequence: CASSLSDRGEQYF. As DNA, the CDR3 is TGTGCCAGCAGTTTATCGGACAGGGGCGAGCAGTACTTC. Drawing the rest from reference TRBV28 and TRBJ2-7, the complete variable domain is DVKVTQSSRYLVKRTGEKVFLECVQDMDHENMFWYRQDPGLGLRLIYFSYDVKMKEKGDIPEGYSVSREKKERFSLILESASTNQTSMYLCASSLSDRGEQYFGPGTRLTVT.

This clonotype was picked up many times. The V call is TRBV6-1, the J call TRBJ2-3; D is perhaps TRBD1 (6 bases). Trimming stripped 10 bases from V and 3 bases from J, with 29 bases between. CDR1 MNHNS and CDR2 SASEGT come from the germline V gene. CDR3 length equals 18 residues. The chain's CDR3 is CATQGHHRDRFGTDTQYF. CDR3 DNA: TGTGCCACCCAAGGTCATCATCGCGACAGGTTTGGAACAGATACGCAGTATTTT.

The V call is TRBV27, the J call TRBJ2-7, with a tentative D call TRBD2 (5 bases). This CDR3 has 13 residues. Germline V gives CDR1 MNHEY, CDR2 SMNVEV (reference sequence). Trimming removed 4 bases at V and 0 bases at J, with 7 bases between. This CDR3 reads CASSSGYSYEQYF. CDR3 sequence (DNA): TGTGCCAGCAGTTCGGGGTACTCCTACGAGCAGTACTTC.

This clonotype was picked up many times. V usage is TRBV5-5 and J usage is TRBJ2-5, with 8 bases lining up with TRBD1. CDR1 and CDR2 from the germline V gene are SGHKS and YYEKEE (reference sequence). V shed 6 bases, J shed 3 bases, and the junction held 4 bases outside the gene matches. The CDR3 spans 13 residues. The CDR3 is CASNRGQEETQYF. The CDR3 coding sequence is TGTGCCAGCAACCGGGGACAGGAAGAGACCCAGTACTTC.

In the case of this clonotype: A read error may explain this, as a much larger clone is one base away. The chain joins TRBV5-1 to TRBJ2-3, with D possibly matching TRBD2 (7 bases). The CDR3 consists of 16 residues. In germline, CDR1 is SGHRS, CDR2 YFSETQ. The CDR3 DNA sequence: TGCGCCTGCAGCTTGTTGGGGGGGCCGGGCGCAGATACGCAGTATTTT. Its protein product is CACSLLGGPGADTQYF.

The table lists this clonotype with many counts. CDR3 residues: CASSQLELTQYF. DNA of the CDR3: TGTGCCAGCAGCCAACTAGAGCTTACGCAGTATTTT. The chain couples TRBV7-2 to TRBJ2-3; possible D gene TRBD2, 5 bases. The CDR3 runs to 12 residues. Trimming removed 5 bases from V and 8 bases from J, with 11 bases in between. Germline CDR1 is SGHTA and CDR2 is FQGNSA.

This clonotype was recorded many times. The chain combines TRBV2 with TRBJ2-5; TRBD1 matches 8 bases. The junction had 6 bases not matched to a gene; V was cut back by 8 bases and J by 1 base. In germline, CDR1 is SNHLY, CDR2 FYNNEI. The CDR3 covers 14 residues. The CDR3 DNA reads as TGTGCCAGCTGGTTGACAGGGGCCCAAGAGACCCAGTACTTC. This translates into CASWLTGAQETQYF.

This clonotype has at least ten counts. The chain employs TRBV12-3 or TRBV12-4 and TRBJ2-1; D may be TRBD2 (6 bases). CDR3 length: 17 residues. V lost 3 bases and J lost 0, with 15 bases in between. The CDR3 loop is CASSFPRDFSSYNEQFF. CDR3 DNA sequence: TGTGCCAGCAGTTTCCCCAGGGACTTTTCCTCCTACAATGAGCAGTTCTTC.

The rearrangement uses TRBV5-1 and TRBJ2-1; D gene ambiguous. CDR1 is SGHRS, CDR2 YFSETQ, per germline. The CDR3 contains 15 residues. V was clipped by 2 bases and J by 0 bases, with 9 bases between them. The CDR3 bases are TGCGCCAGCAGCTTTCAGGCAGTCTCCTACAATGAGCAGTTCTTC. This encodes CASSFQAVSYNEQFF.

This chain uses TRBV2 with TRBJ2-4; 7 bases agree with TRBD2. Per germline, CDR1 SNHLY and CDR2 FYNNEI. V was pared by 10 bases and J by 5 bases, with 2 bases of the junction left unmatched. CDR3 length equals 11 residues. CDR3: CAIRGENIQYF. The CDR3 DNA follows: TGTGCCATACGGGGGGAAAACATTCAGTACTTC.

The J gene is TRBJ2-7, the V gene TRBV28; possible D gene TRBD2, 6 bases. CDR1 is MDHEN and CDR2 is SYDVKM in the germline V gene. This CDR3 spans 13 amino acids. V was cut by 3 bases and J by 6 bases, with 12 bases left in between. Here the CDR3 reads CASSFWGEGEQYF. The CDR3 bases are TGTGCCAGCAGTTTCTGGGGGGAAGGCGAGCAGTACTTC. The complete variable domain, with remaining parts taken from reference TRBV28 and TRBJ2-7, reads DVKVTQSSRYLVKRTGEKVFLECVQDMDHENMFWYRQDPGLGLRLIYFSYDVKMKEKGDIPEGYSVSREKKERFSLILESASTNQTSMYLCASSFWGEGEQYFGPGTRLTVT.

This clonotype appeared many times. The J gene is TRBJ2-4, the V gene TRBV12-3 or TRBV12-4; TRBD2 is a possible D gene (6 bases). The CDR3 extends over 15 amino acids. Trimming cost V 6 bases and J 0 bases, with 12 bases left between them. CDR3 DNA: TGTGCCAGCAGGACAAGGGGACTAGCCAAAAACATTCAGTACTTC. Its translation: CASRTRGLAKNIQYF.

This clonotype has more than one count but fewer than ten. This chain links TRBV25-1 with TRBJ2-1; 7 bases are a match to TRBD2. The CDR3 is 15 residues long. With V trimmed by 3 bases and J by 2 bases, 4 bases remained unmatched. Germline V gives CDR1 MGHDK, CDR2 SYGVNS. CDR3 DNA sequence: TGTGCCAGCAGTGAGGCGGGAGAGCCCTACAATGAGCAGTTCTTC. This encodes CASSEAGEPYNEQFF.

This clonotype showed up many times. The chain employs TRBV27 and TRBJ1-3; 9 positions agree with TRBD1. Germline V gene data show CDR1 as MNHEY and CDR2 as SMNVEV (reference sequence). The trim removed 4 bases at V and 3 bases at J, leaving 13 bases unmatched. This CDR3 spans 18 amino acids. CDR3 nucleotide sequence: TGTGCCAGCAGTTCGATCCCCGCTGGGACAGGGTATGGAAACACCATATATTTT. Protein sequence: CASSSIPAGTGYGNTIYF.

At least ten counts were recorded for this clonotype. This chain uses TRBV7-2 with TRBJ2-3; 9 nucleotides align to TRBD2. The ends lost 2 bases at V and 8 bases at J; junction bases unmatched: 11. The CDR3 extends over 16 amino acids. Per germline, CDR1 SGHTA and CDR2 FQGNSA. Here the CDR3 DNA reads TGTGCCAGCAGCTTATCCCCCGGCGGGGGGGCCCGTACGCAGTATTTT. It encodes CASSLSPGGGARTQYF.